This T cell receptor (beta chain) is from a study of blood T cell repertoires in COVID-19. The CDR3 totals 18 residues. Per germline, CDR1 MDHEN and CDR2 SYDVKM. With 6 bases clipped from V and 1 base from J, the junction kept 15 bases outside the gene matches. The protocol was immunoSEQ multiplex PCR, while the TCRdb copy is restricted to in-frame clones and leaves out a portion. The sample lists roughly 390,000 clones; approximately 81% were seen once. Sequences were obtained from peripheral blood. The sequence derives from a woman aged 18-29 years with acute or convalescent COVID-19. V usage is TRBV28 and J usage is TRBJ1-1; 9 positions agree with TRBD1. CDR3 DNA: TGTGCCAGCAGCGTAAGGGTCCGGACAGGGGACAAGAACACTGAAGCTTTCTTT. Amino acids: CASSVRVRTGDKNTEAFF.